This T cell receptor beta chain is drawn from a study of lymphopenia after photon versus proton radiotherapy. Notes on this clone: Its antigen is not identified.

Some clones are missing from TCRdb's copy, which holds only in-frame ones; the method was immunoSEQ multiplex PCR. This repertoire shows 40,000 to 45,000 clones, around 84% found once; its top ten account for 10%. Findings and caveats of the study: Larger post-nadir TCR diversity loss correlated inversely with survival in deceased patients. Only patients who died were analyzed for survival; proton advantage is unproven. Proton therapy kept repertoires fairly stable, unlike photons, which gained effector/memory cells.

Between the trimmed V and J ends, which lost 5 bases and 8 bases, there was a span of 13 bases. The germline V gene has CDR1 LNHDA and CDR2 SQIVND (reference sequence). This CDR3 is 13 amino acids long. The J gene is TRBJ1-3, the V gene TRBV19; a weak D match, TRBD1 (5 bases). Sample: peripheral blood, taken from a patient treated with proton-based radiotherapy. The sequence came from a woman in her sixties or seventies with pancreatic cancer. Some clones in this sample may be carry-over from other donors' samples. Written as DNA, the CDR3 is TGTGCCAGTAGTGTGCAGGGTACGGACACCATATATTTT. As protein: CASSVQGTDTIYF.